This T cell receptor (beta chain) came from a study of blood T cells in healthy people across ages. Every participating donor contributed 7.5 to 10 milliliters of peripheral blood through a draw. Per individual sample, total RNA of at least 6 micrograms was extracted. Trimming at V came to 1 base and at J to 2 bases, leaving 2 bases not matched to a gene. The CDR3 is 16 residues long. Alongside a J-beta primer mix, a sample-barcoded 5' primer served in a second PCR lasting about 6 to 12 cycles. TCRdb used MiXCR to reprocess the 5' RACE reads, holding one entry per CDR3 protein. The table lists about 640,000 distinct CDR3 sequences, 45% to 65% of them singletons, with 30% to 45% in the top ten. This clonotype was observed once.

Material: blood. This clonotype was obtained from a man in his fifties or sixties in good health. The chain is built from TRBV12-3 or TRBV12-4 and TRBJ2-3; TRBD1 agrees at 11 bases. CDR3 nucleotide sequence: TGTGCCAGCAGTTTAGGGACAGGGGGCCACACAGATACGCAGTATTTT. Amino acid sequence: CASSLGTGGHTDTQYF.